These T cell receptor beta chains were read from a single sample in a study of cytomegalovirus exposure and HLA in healthy donors. Profiled with immunoSEQ multiplex PCR; TCRdb holds only in-frame clones, not every one. The table lists approximately 200,000 clones, around 80% of them singletons, with approximately 4.4% in the top ten. The sequenced sample was PBMCs. These TCRs come from a woman in her twenties or thirties in good health and CMV-seropositive. The CDR3 runs from the conserved cysteine through the conserved F or W. Each record gives: D gene, CDR3 length, clone size, J gene, V gene, CDR3 DNA, CDR3 protein. The D gene is left open where the match is weak. Size values are once, few and many counts, or a class for expanded clones, and some rows have none.

D: .
length: 15
size: .
J: TRBJ2-5
V: TRBV6-1
DNA: TGTGCCAGCAGCTTCCGGGCAGGCGGGAAAGAGACCCAGTACTTC
CDR3: CASSFRAGGKETQYF

D: .
length: 11
size: .
J: TRBJ2-1
V: TRBV13
DNA: TGTGCCAGCAGCTTTAGTACTAACCAGTTCTTC
CDR3: CASSFSTNQFF

D: TRBD1
length: 15
size: .
J: TRBJ1-3
V: TRBV5-1
DNA: TGCGCCAGCAGCTTGGGACAGGGAGAGGGGAACACCATATATTTT
CDR3: CASSLGQGEGNTIYF

D: TRBD2
length: 15
size: few
J: TRBJ2-7
V: TRBV11-3
DNA: TGTGCCAGCAGCTCGCAGACTAGCGGGAGCTACGAGCAGTACTTC
CDR3: CASSSQTSGSYEQYF

D: .
length: 12
size: few
J: TRBJ1-1
V: TRBV19
DNA: TGTGCCAGTAGTATAAGCGCAGGGGAAGCTTTCTTT
CDR3: CASSISAGEAFF

D: .
length: 12
size: .
J: TRBJ1-2
V: TRBV6-5
DNA: TGTGCCAGCACTCGGGGGGACTATGGCTACACCTTC
CDR3: CASTRGDYGYTF

D: .
length: 13
size: .
J: TRBJ1-3
V: TRBV5-1
DNA: TGCGCCAGCAGCTTCAAAGAGCGGGACACCATATATTTT
CDR3: CASSFKERDTIYF

D: TRBD1
length: 14
size: .
J: TRBJ1-2
V: TRBV29-1
DNA: TGCAGCGTTGATTCCACAGGGGACGCCTATGGCTACACCTTC
CDR3: CSVDSTGDAYGYTF

D: .
length: 15
size: .
J: TRBJ2-7
V: TRBV7-7
DNA: TGTGCCAGCAGCCCTAGTCTTGGGGAGTCCTACGAGCAGTACTTC
CDR3: CASSPSLGESYEQYF

D: .
length: 12
size: .
J: TRBJ2-7
V: TRBV5-6
DNA: TGTGCCAGCAGCCCGGGGGGCGACGAGCAGTACTTC
CDR3: CASSPGGDEQYF

D: TRBD2
length: 16
size: .
J: TRBJ2-2
V: TRBV11-3
DNA: TGTGCCAGCAGCCTCCAGGGACTAGCAGGCACCGGGGAGCTGTTTTTT
CDR3: CASSLQGLAGTGELFF

D: .
length: 12
size: .
J: TRBJ1-1
V: TRBV29-1
DNA: TGCAGCGTTGAAGGACAGAACACTGAAGCTTTCTTT
CDR3: CSVEGQNTEAFF

D: TRBD1
length: 14
size: .
J: TRBJ1-2
V: TRBV27
DNA: TGTGCCAGCCGAAAAACAGGGGGAAGTGCTGGCTACACCTTC
CDR3: CASRKTGGSAGYTF

D: TRBD1
length: 11
size: .
J: TRBJ2-5
V: TRBV11-3
DNA: TGTGCCAGCAGTCCGGGACAGGTTTCTTACTTC
CDR3: CASSPGQVSYF

D: TRBD2
length: 15
size: .
J: TRBJ2-1
V: TRBV27
DNA: TGTGCCAGCAGTCGGGGACTAGCGGGTTCTTTGCCGCAGTTCTTC
CDR3: CASSRGLAGSLPQFF

D: .
length: 13
size: .
J: TRBJ1-6
V: TRBV27
DNA: TGTGCCAGCAGTTTCGACAGGCAATCACCCCTCCACTTT
CDR3: CASSFDRQSPLHF

D: .
length: 13
size: .
J: TRBJ1-1
V: TRBV5-1
DNA: TGCGCCAGCAGCCCCGGGGGAAACACTGAAGCTTTCTTT
CDR3: CASSPGGNTEAFF

D: .
length: 15
size: .
J: TRBJ2-7
V: TRBV28
DNA: TGTGCCAGCAGTTTAGTGGGGCAGACTTCCTACGAGCAGTACTTC
CDR3: CASSLVGQTSYEQYF

D: .
length: 13
size: .
J: TRBJ2-7
V: TRBV29-1
DNA: TGCAGCGTTAAGACAGCCAGCTCCTACGAGCAGTACTTC
CDR3: CSVKTASSYEQYF

D: .
length: 19
size: .
J: TRBJ1-4
V: TRBV19
DNA: TGTGCCAGTAGTATGAGCTTGCAGGGCGCAGATGCAACTAATGAAAAACTGTTTTTT
CDR3: CASSMSLQGADATNEKLFF

D: .
length: 15
size: .
J: TRBJ2-5
V: TRBV11-2
DNA: TGTGCCAGCAGCTTAGATGGGCTACCGGGGGAGACCCAGTACTTC
CDR3: CASSLDGLPGETQYF

D: .
length: 13
size: .
J: TRBJ2-7
V: TRBV27
DNA: TGTGCCAGCAGACGAACTAGTTATTACGAGCAGTACTTC
CDR3: CASRRTSYYEQYF

D: TRBD1
length: 17
size: .
J: TRBJ2-7
V: TRBV27
DNA: TGTGCCAGCAGTTTAGGTTTTGGGACAGGGGGCCCCTACGAGCAGTACTTC
CDR3: CASSLGFGTGGPYEQYF

D: TRBD2
length: 14
size: .
J: TRBJ2-7
V: TRBV7-2
DNA: TGTGCCAGCAGCTTACTAGCGGGAGTCTACGAGCAGTACTTC
CDR3: CASSLLAGVYEQYF

D: .
length: 17
size: once
J: TRBJ2-1
V: TRBV5-4
DNA: TGTGCCAGCAGCTGGGTAAGGGTTAGCGAGTCCTACAATGAGCAGTTCTTC
CDR3: CASSWVRVSESYNEQFF

D: TRBD1
length: 15
size: .
J: TRBJ2-7
V: TRBV7-8
DNA: TGTGCCAGCAGCACCTCAGTGGGACAGGGCGACGAGCAGTACTTC
CDR3: CASSTSVGQGDEQYF

D: .
length: 14
size: .
J: TRBJ2-3
V: TRBV9
DNA: TGTGCCAGCAGCCAAAGGGGATCCTCGGATACGCAGTATTTT
CDR3: CASSQRGSSDTQYF

D: .
length: 15
size: .
J: TRBJ1-1
V: TRBV19
DNA: TGTGCCAGTAGCCCCGACAGGCAACTGAACACTGAAGCTTTCTTT
CDR3: CASSPDRQLNTEAFF

D: .
length: 12
size: .
J: TRBJ1-1
V: TRBV2
DNA: TGTGCCAGCAGCGGTGGAGGCACTGAAGCTTTCTTT
CDR3: CASSGGGTEAFF

D: .
length: 15
size: .
J: TRBJ1-5
V: TRBV19
DNA: TGTGCCAGTAGTCCCTTGAGAAGGGGTGATCAGCCCCAGCATTTT
CDR3: CASSPLRRGDQPQHF

D: TRBD1
length: 13
size: .
J: TRBJ1-1
V: TRBV2
DNA: TGTGCCAGCAGTGTTCAGGGGGGAACTGAAGCTTTCTTT
CDR3: CASSVQGGTEAFF

D: .
length: 14
size: .
J: TRBJ2-3
V: TRBV25-1
DNA: TGTGCCAGCAGTGATGGACTATTGGCAGATACGCAGTATTTT
CDR3: CASSDGLLADTQYF

D: TRBD1
length: 14
size: .
J: TRBJ1-1
V: TRBV19
DNA: TGTGCCAGTACTCCAGGGGGCACCAACACTGAAGCTTTCTTT
CDR3: CASTPGGTNTEAFF

D: .
length: 14
size: few
J: TRBJ2-1
V: TRBV6-6
DNA: TGTGCCAGCAGTCCCCCCGGCTCCTACAATGAGCAGTTCTTC
CDR3: CASSPPGSYNEQFF

D: .
length: 15
size: few
J: TRBJ2-2
V: TRBV27
DNA: TGTGCCAGCAGTTTATTGCTGAGTGTGAGCGGGGAGCTGTTTTTT
CDR3: CASSLLLSVSGELFF

D: .
length: 16
size: .
J: TRBJ2-3
V: TRBV7-6
DNA: TGTGCCAGCAGCCCCTCCTCGAGGGGGGGTCCAGATACGCAGTATTTT
CDR3: CASSPSSRGGPDTQYF

D: .
length: 14
size: once
J: TRBJ2-2
V: TRBV7-6
DNA: TGTGCCAGCAGCTACTGGGACTCAGGCGGGGAGCTGTTTTTT
CDR3: CASSYWDSGGELFF

D: .
length: 15
size: .
J: TRBJ1-5
V: TRBV6-5
DNA: TGTGCCAGCAGTCCATCCACATATAGCAATCAGCCCCAGCATTTT
CDR3: CASSPSTYSNQPQHF

D: .
length: 15
size: .
J: TRBJ1-5
V: TRBV4-1
DNA: TGCGCCAGCAGCCGATTATTCGGTGGCAATCAGCCCCAGCATTTT
CDR3: CASSRLFGGNQPQHF

D: TRBD1
length: 14
size: .
J: TRBJ2-1
V: TRBV27
DNA: TGTGCCAGCAGTTTCTGGGACAGGGTAAATGAGCAGTTCTTC
CDR3: CASSFWDRVNEQFF

D: TRBD1
length: 14
size: .
J: TRBJ1-5
V: TRBV11-2
DNA: TGTGCCAGCAGGGGACAGGGGAGCAATCAGCCCCAGCATTTT
CDR3: CASRGQGSNQPQHF